This T cell receptor (beta chain) was captured in a study of blood T cell repertoires in COVID-19. Whole-study context: COVID-19 samples collected from the United States, Italy and Spain covered acute and convalescent phases. The cDNA or gDNA used as material had been derived from T cells, B-cell-depleted T cells, or PBMCs.

In the study's own analysis: Amplification of reference gene primers was used by the study to estimate nucleated cell counts. The method was immunoSEQ multiplex PCR; TCRdb's version includes in-frame clones alone and lacks a portion of them. The DNA was the basis for D and trimming; V, J and clone size are from that table. The table has fewer than 50,000 clones, around 80% seen once. This CDR3 spans 14 amino acids. V was trimmed by 0 bases and J by 9 bases, leaving 12 bases between them. Germline V lookup: CDR1 LGHDT, CDR2 YNNKEL (reference sequence). The material sequenced was peripheral blood. The sequence was collected from a man in his 70s with acute or convalescent COVID-19. The chain recombines TRBV3-1 (or the pseudogene TRBV3-2) with TRBJ1-5; the D gene is possibly TRBD1 (6 bases). The CDR3 reads CASSQDQGTGPQHF. The CDR3 region has the DNA TGTGCCAGCAGCCAAGATCAGGGGACCGGGCCCCAGCATTTT.